These 20 T cell receptor beta chains originate from one sample sequenced in a study of shared clonotypes between healthy human individuals. Repertoires were generated with immunoSEQ multiplex PCR, while TCRdb's copy carries only in-frame clones and drops some. This table holds 2.3 million or so clones, 85% to 95% found once. Sequencing was performed on naive CD4+ T cells from PBMCs. As for subset: CD45RA+ positively selected. These receptors were collected from a man aged 18-30 years in good health. Some clones in this sample may be carry-over from other donors' samples.

This clone was seen once. The chain couples TRBV4-3 to TRBJ1-1; possibly TRBD1 for D (5 bases). Deletions cut 4 bases from V and 3 bases from J, with 12 bases between. Germline V gene lookup returns CDR1 LGHNA and CDR2 YSLEER. The CDR3 runs 14 residues. CDR3 bases: TGCGCCAGCAGCCTAACCGGGACCTACACTGAAGCTTTCTTT. Translating it yields CASSLTGTYTEAFF.

This clone was recorded once. This chain joins TRBV5-1 and TRBJ2-1; 7 bases are shared with TRBD1. This CDR3 contains 16 residues. J lost 6 bases, V lost 4 bases, and 13 bases had no gene match. CDR1 is SGHRS, CDR2 YFSETQ, per germline. The CDR3 region is CASSRPQGPSPNEQFF. The CDR3 region has the DNA TGCGCCAGCAGCCGCCCACAGGGGCCGAGCCCCAATGAGCAGTTCTTC.

The chain joins TRBV4-2 to TRBJ2-1; 8 bases match TRBD2. The CDR3 is made up of 19 amino acids. Germline values: CDR1 LGHNA, CDR2 YNFKEQ. Unmatched junction bases numbered 11, after V lost 1 base and J lost 0 bases. CDR3 amino acids: CASSQAGLSGLASYNEQFF. The CDR3, as DNA: TGTGCCAGCAGCCAAGCGGGTCTTTCAGGACTAGCCTCCTACAATGAGCAGTTCTTC.

This clone was seen just once. The chain employs TRBV29-1 and TRBJ2-7, with 7 bases lining up with TRBD1. The CDR3 contains 12 residues. Looked up from germline, CDR1 is SQVTM and CDR2 is ANQGSEA. V was clipped by 0 bases and J by 7 bases; unmatched bases: 3. The CDR3 region is CSVEDSGGEQYF. The CDR3 DNA reads TGCAGCGTTGAAGACTCAGGGGGAGAGCAGTACTTC.

About this clone: Other DNA sequences in the sample encode the same CDR3. The V call is TRBV7-3, the J call TRBJ1-3; D unresolved. V was shortened by 0 bases and J by 3 bases, with 6 bases between the two germline ends. Germline CDR1 is SGHTA and CDR2 is FQGTGA. This CDR3 contains 14 residues. The CDR3: CASSLTGSGNTIYF. In DNA form, the CDR3 reads TGTGCCAGCAGCTTAACGGGCAGTGGAAACACCATATATTTT.

The chain joins TRBV28 to TRBJ2-3, with D unresolved. CDR3 length: 17 amino acids. V lost 2 bases to trimming and J lost 2 bases, with 17 bases between them. Germline V lookup: CDR1 MDHEN, CDR2 SYDVKM. CDR3 nucleotide sequence: TGTGCCAGCAGTTTAGGTTGGGTCTTTAGCTACACAGATACGCAGTATTTT. Its protein is CASSLGWVFSYTDTQYF.

Notes on this clone: The sample has other DNA sequences that encode this CDR3 too. The chain combines TRBV5-1 with TRBJ2-7; no definite D call. There are 12 residues in the CDR3. CDR1 is SGHRS, CDR2 YFSETQ, per germline. Trimming took 3 bases from V and 3 from J, leaving 7 bases between them. CDR3 coding DNA: TGCGCCAGCAGCTCCGTACTCTACGAGCAGTACTTC. Residues: CASSSVLYEQYF.

The chain employs TRBV5-4 and TRBJ1-3, with D uncertain. CDR3 length equals 15 residues. Germline assignment: CDR1 SGHNT and CDR2 YYREEE (reference sequence). V was cut by 0 bases and J by 3 bases, with 10 bases left in between. The CDR3 loop reads CASSLGAELGNTIYF. The DNA for the CDR3 is TGTGCCAGCAGCTTGGGCGCCGAGCTTGGAAACACCATATATTTT.

V usage is TRBV5-1 and J usage is TRBJ1-3, with 7 positions matching TRBD1. V shed 4 bases, J shed 8 bases, and the junction held 6 bases outside the gene matches. The germline gives CDR1 SGHRS, CDR2 YFSETQ. The CDR3 spans 13 residues. This CDR3 reads CASSTHRGDTIYF. The DNA for the CDR3 is TGCGCCAGCAGCACCCACAGGGGAGACACCATATATTTT.

As concerns this clone: Other nucleotide sequences from this sample produce the same CDR3. The chain combines TRBV5-4 with TRBJ2-7, with D perhaps TRBD1 or TRBD2 (5 bases each). Trimming cost V 0 bases and J 0 bases, with 7 bases left between them. CDR1 is SGHNT and CDR2 is YYREEE in the germline V gene (reference sequence). This CDR3 has 14 residues. The CDR3 is CASSLAGTSYEQYF. In DNA, the CDR3 is TGTGCCAGCAGCTTGGCCGGGACCTCCTACGAGCAGTACTTC.

The chain joins TRBV21-1 to TRBJ2-7; TRBD1 is the table's D call, not checked against the DNA. TRBV21-1 is a recognized pseudogene. CDR3 length equals 14 residues. In DNA, the CDR3 is TGTGCCAGCACCCACAGGGTCCCCTCCTACGAGCAGTACTTC. Residues: CASTHRVPSYEQYF.

This clone was seen only once. The V and J genes are TRBV5-4 and TRBJ2-7; D unresolved. This CDR3 has 14 amino acids. Germline V gene sequence: CDR1 SGHNT, CDR2 YYREEE (reference sequence). The V gene lost 0 bases and the J gene lost 0 bases, with 7 bases spanning the gap. This CDR3 reads CASSLDGNSYEQYF. The CDR3 DNA is TGTGCCAGCAGCTTGGACGGAAACTCCTACGAGCAGTACTTC.

This chain uses TRBV19 with TRBJ2-7; possibly TRBD1 for D (6 bases). Trimming took 6 bases from V and 7 from J, leaving 22 bases between them. The germline V gene encodes CDR1 LNHDA and CDR2 SQIVND (reference sequence). This CDR3 spans 15 amino acids. The CDR3 spells CASSPYQGPSGEQYF. For the CDR3, the DNA is TGTGCCAGTAGCCCCTACCAGGGGCCCTCGGGGGAGCAGTACTTC. Full variable domain (outside the CDR3, taken from reference TRBV19 and TRBJ2-7): DGGITQSPKYLFRKEGQNVTLSCEQNLNHDAMYWYRQDPGQGLRLIYYSQIVNDFQKGDIAEGYSVSREKKESFPLTVTSAQKNPTAFYLCASSPYQGPSGEQYFGPGTRLTVT.

This clone was seen a few times. This sample also contains other DNA sequences that code for the same CDR3. The V call is TRBV7-2, the J call TRBJ2-1; no definite D call. V lost 1 base and J 3 bases, leaving 4 bases between the germline ends. Germline V gives CDR1 SGHTA, CDR2 FQGNSA. This CDR3 has 13 residues. The CDR3 reads CASSLGIYNEQFF. The CDR3 DNA reads as TGTGCCAGCAGCTTAGGGATCTACAATGAGCAGTTCTTC.

This clone is a singleton in its sample. V and J are TRBV10-3 and TRBJ2-1; D may be TRBD1 (6 bases). The CDR3 sequence is 11 residues long. Trimming took 6 bases from V and 7 from J, leaving 7 bases between them. In germline, CDR1 is ENHRY, CDR2 SYGVKD. DNA for the CDR3: TGTGCCATCAGGGGGACAAATGAGCAGTTCTTC. Protein: CAIRGTNEQFF.

The chain has TRBV6-1 and TRBJ2-3, with no clear D. This CDR3 is built from 14 residues. Germline V lookup: CDR1 MNHNS, CDR2 SASEGT. The germline V and J ends were trimmed by 0 bases and 3 bases, with 7 bases remaining between them. The CDR3 DNA reads as TGTGCCAGCAGTGAAGCCGAGTGGACAGATACGCAGTATTTT. It codes for CASSEAEWTDTQYF.

This chain connects TRBV30 to TRBJ1-2, with D unresolved. V lost 4 bases and J lost 7, with 16 bases in between. The CDR3 is 13 residues long. CDR1 is GTSNPN and CDR2 is SVGIG in the germline V gene (reference sequence). CDR3 coding DNA: TGTGCCTGGAATATATGGGAGGGAGGTGGCTACACCTTC. The encoded protein is CAWNIWEGGGYTF.

The chain joins TRBV7-2 to TRBJ1-5; weak D call: TRBD1 (6 bases). CDR3 size: 16 residues. Germline loops: CDR1 SGHTA, CDR2 FQGNSA. V dropped 5 bases and J dropped 1 base, with 15 bases sitting between them. The CDR3 region has the DNA TGTGCCAGCAGCCTGCTAGGACAGCAGAGCAATCAGCCCCAGCATTTT. It encodes CASSLLGQQSNQPQHF.

V and J are TRBV9 and TRBJ2-3; 11 nucleotides match TRBD2. The junction had 8 bases not matched to a gene; V was cut back by 0 bases and J by 5 bases. This CDR3 is built from 17 residues. Germline CDR1 is SGDLS and CDR2 is YYNGEE. The CDR3 loop is CASSVAIAGGPGDTQYF. The CDR3 nucleotides read TGTGCCAGCAGCGTAGCCATAGCGGGAGGGCCGGGAGATACGCAGTATTTT. Filled out from reference TRBV9 and TRBJ2-3, the complete variable domain reads DSGVTQTPKHLITATGQRVTLRCSPRSGDLSVYWYQQSLDQGLQFLIQYYNGEERAKGNILERFSAQQFPDLHSELNLSSLELGDSALYFCASSVAIAGGPGDTQYFGPGTRLTVL.

This clone has a single count. This sequence joins TRBV5-1 and TRBJ2-2; weak D call: TRBD1 (5 bases). This CDR3 has 16 residues. From germline, CDR1 is SGHRS and CDR2 YFSETQ. V shed 0 bases and J shed 2 bases, with 11 bases lying between them. DNA of the CDR3: TGCGCCAGCAGCTTGGCAGCAGGACAAAACACCGGGGAGCTGTTTTTT. Residues: CASSLAAGQNTGELFF.